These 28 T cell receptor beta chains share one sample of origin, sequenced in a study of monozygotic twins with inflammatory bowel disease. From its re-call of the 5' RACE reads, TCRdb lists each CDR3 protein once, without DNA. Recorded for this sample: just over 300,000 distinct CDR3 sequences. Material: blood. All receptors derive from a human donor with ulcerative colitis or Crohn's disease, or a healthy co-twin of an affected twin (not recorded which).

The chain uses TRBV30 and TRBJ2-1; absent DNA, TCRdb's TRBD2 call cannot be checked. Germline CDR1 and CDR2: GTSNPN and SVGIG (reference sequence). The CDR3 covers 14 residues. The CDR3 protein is CALGVAGAVNEQFF.

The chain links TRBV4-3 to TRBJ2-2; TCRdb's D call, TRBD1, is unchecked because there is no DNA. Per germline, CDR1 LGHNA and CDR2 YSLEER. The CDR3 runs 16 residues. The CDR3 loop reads CASSQAGTGLSGELFF.

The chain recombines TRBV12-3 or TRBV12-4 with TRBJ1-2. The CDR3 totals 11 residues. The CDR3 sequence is CASRISGGYTF.

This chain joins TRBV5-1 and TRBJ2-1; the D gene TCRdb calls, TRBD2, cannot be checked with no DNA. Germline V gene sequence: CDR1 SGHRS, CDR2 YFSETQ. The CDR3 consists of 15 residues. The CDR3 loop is CASSLTSGVYNEQFF.

The CDR3 sequence: CSVGIGGVSGYTF. The rearrangement joins TRBV29-1 to TRBJ1-2; the TRBD1 assignment by TCRdb is unverifiable without DNA. CDR1 and CDR2 (germline): SQVTM, ANQGSEA. The CDR3 loop spans 13 amino acids.

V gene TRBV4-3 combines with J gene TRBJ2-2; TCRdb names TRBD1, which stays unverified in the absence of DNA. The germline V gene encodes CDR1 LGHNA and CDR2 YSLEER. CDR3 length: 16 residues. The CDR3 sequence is CASSQIAGTGFGELFF.

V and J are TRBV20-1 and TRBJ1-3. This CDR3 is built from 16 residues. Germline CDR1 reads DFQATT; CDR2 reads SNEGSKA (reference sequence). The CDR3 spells CSASDSSTFSGNTIYF.

CDR3 amino acids: CASINRRLGTQYF. The chain couples TRBV6-2 or TRBV6-3 to TRBJ2-5; TCRdb's assignment of TRBD1 cannot be checked, as there is no DNA. Germline V gives CDR1 MNHEY, CDR2 SVGEGT. CDR3 length: 13 amino acids.

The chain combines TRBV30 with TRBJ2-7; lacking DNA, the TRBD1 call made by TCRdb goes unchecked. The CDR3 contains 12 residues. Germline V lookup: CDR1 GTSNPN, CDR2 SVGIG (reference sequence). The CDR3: CAGRRVNYEQYF.

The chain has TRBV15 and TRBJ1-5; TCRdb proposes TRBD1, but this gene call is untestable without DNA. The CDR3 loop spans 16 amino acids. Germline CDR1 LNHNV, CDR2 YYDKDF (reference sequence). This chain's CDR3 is CATSRDWDRGNQPQHF. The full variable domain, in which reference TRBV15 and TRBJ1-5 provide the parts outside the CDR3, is DAMVIQNPRYQVTQFGKPVTLSCSQTLNHNVMYWYQQKSSQAPKLLFHYYDKDFNNEADTPDNFQSRRPNTSFCFLDIRSPGLGDTAMYLCATSRDWDRGNQPQHFGDGTRLSIL.

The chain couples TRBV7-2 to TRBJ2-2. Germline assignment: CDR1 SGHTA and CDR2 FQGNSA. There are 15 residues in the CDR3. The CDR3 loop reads CASSLLVVLKEELFF.

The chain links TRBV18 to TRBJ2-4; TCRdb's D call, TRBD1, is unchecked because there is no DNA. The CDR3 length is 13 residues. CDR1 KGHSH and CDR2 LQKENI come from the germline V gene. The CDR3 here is CASSPQGRNIQYF.

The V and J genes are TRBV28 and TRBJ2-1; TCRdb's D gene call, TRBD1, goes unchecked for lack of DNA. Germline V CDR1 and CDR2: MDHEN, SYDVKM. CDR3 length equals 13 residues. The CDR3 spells CASRRGRENEQFF. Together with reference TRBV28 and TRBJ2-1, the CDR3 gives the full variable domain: DVKVTQSSRYLVKRTGEKVFLECVQDMDHENMFWYRQDPGLGLRLIYFSYDVKMKEKGDIPEGYSVSREKKERFSLILESASTNQTSMYLCASRRGRENEQFFGPGTRLTVL.

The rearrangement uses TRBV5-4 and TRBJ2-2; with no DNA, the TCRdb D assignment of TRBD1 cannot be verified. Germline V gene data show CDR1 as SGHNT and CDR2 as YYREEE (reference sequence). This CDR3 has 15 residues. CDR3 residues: CASRITGTNTGELFF.

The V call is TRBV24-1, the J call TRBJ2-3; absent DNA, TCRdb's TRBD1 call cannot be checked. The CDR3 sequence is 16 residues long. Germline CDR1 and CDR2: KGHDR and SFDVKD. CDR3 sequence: CATSDRTGGQQDTQYF.

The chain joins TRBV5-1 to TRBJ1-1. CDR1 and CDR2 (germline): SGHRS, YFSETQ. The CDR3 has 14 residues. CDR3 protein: CASSLAQTNTEAFF.

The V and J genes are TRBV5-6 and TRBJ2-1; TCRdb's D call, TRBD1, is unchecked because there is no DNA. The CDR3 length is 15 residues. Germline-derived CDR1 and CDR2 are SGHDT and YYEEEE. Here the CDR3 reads CASSTPGQGNNEQFF.

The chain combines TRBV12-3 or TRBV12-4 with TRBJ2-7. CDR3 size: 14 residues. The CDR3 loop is CASTQLSSSYEQYF.

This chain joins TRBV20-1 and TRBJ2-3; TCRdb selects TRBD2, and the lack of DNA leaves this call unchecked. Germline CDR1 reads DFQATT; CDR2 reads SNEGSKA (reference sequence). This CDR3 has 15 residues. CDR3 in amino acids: CSANGGIFYTDTQYF.

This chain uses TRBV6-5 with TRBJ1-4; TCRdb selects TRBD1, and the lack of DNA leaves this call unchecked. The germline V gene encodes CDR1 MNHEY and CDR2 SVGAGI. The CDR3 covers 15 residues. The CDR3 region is CASSYSMTPVEKLFF.

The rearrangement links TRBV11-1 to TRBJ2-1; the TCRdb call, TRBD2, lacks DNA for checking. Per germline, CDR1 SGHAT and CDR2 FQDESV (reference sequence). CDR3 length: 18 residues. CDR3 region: CASSSAGTSGRSYNEQFF. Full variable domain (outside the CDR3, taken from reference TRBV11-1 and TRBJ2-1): EAEVAQSPRYKITEKSQAVAFWCDPISGHATLYWYRQILGQGPELLVQFQDESVVDDSQLPKDRFSAERLKGVDSTLKIQPAELGDSAMYLCASSSAGTSGRSYNEQFFGPGTRLTVL.

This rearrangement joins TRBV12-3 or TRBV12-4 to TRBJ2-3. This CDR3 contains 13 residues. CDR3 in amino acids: CASSSYSTDTQYF.

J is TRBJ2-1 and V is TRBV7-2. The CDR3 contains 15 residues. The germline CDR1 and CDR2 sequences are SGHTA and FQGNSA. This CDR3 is CASSLRGALYNEQFF.

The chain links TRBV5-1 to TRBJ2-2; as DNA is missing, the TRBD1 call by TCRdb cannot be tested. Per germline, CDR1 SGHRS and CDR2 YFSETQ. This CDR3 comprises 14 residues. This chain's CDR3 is CASSTGVGTGELFF.

Here the CDR3 reads CASSRQGGEQFF. V gene TRBV6-5 combines with J gene TRBJ2-1; TCRdb selects TRBD1, and the lack of DNA leaves this call unchecked. Germline V gene sequence: CDR1 MNHEY, CDR2 SVGAGI. The CDR3 is made up of 12 amino acids.

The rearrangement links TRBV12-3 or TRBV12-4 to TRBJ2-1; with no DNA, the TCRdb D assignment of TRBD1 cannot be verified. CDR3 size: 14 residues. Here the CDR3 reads CASRSGRFYNEQFF.

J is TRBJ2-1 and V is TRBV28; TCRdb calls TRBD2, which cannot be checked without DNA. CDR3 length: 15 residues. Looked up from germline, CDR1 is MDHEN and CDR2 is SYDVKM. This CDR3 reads CASSFLGREGNEQFF.

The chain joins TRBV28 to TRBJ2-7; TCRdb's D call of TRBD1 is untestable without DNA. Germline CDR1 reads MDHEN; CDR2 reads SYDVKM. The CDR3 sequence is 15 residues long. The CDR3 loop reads CASSLTWQGVYEQYF. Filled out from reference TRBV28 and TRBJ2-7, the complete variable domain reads DVKVTQSSRYLVKRTGEKVFLECVQDMDHENMFWYRQDPGLGLRLIYFSYDVKMKEKGDIPEGYSVSREKKERFSLILESASTNQTSMYLCASSLTWQGVYEQYFGPGTRLTVT.